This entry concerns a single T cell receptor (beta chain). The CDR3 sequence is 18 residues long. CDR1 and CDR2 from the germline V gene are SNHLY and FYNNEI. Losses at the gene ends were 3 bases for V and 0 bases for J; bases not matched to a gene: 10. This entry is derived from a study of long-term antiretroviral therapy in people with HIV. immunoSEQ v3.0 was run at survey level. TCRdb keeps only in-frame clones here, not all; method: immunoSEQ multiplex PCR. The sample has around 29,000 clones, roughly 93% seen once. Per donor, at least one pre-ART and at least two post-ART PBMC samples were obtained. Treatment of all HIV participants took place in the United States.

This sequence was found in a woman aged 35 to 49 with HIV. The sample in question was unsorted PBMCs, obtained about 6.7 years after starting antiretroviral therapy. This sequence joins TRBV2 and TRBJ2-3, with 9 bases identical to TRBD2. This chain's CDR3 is CASSEGGWSGGSTDTQYF. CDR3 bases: TGTGCCAGCAGTGAGGGAGGTTGGAGCGGGGGGAGCACAGATACGCAGTATTTT.